These 5 T cell receptor beta chains came from one sample sequenced in a study of T cell changes during pregnancy in multiple sclerosis. The data were produced by immunoSEQ multiplex PCR, yet TCRdb's version contains in-frame clones alone and is incomplete. Of 60,000 to 85,000 clones listed, 92% are singletons. Sequencing used peripheral blood, obtained after pregnancy. These receptors were obtained from a female donor in good health, enrolled as a control in a pregnancy study.

The chain is built from TRBV4-1 and TRBJ1-1; D is unresolved. The CDR3 runs 14 residues. The germline V gene has CDR1 MGHRA and CDR2 YSYEKL. The germline V and J ends were trimmed by 4 bases and 4 bases, with 13 bases remaining between them. DNA of the CDR3: TGCGCCAGCAGCCCCAATCCGGGTTTCACTGAAGCTTTCTTT. This encodes CASSPNPGFTEAFF.

Regarding this clone: Different DNA sequences within this sample yield the same CDR3. The V gene is TRBV19, the J gene TRBJ2-7, with 8 bases fitting TRBD1. Trimming took 4 bases from V and 2 from J; bases not matched to a gene: 7. Germline CDR1 LNHDA, CDR2 SQIVND (reference sequence). CDR3 size: 15 residues. The CDR3 spells CASSTSQGGPYEQYF. CDR3 nucleotide sequence: TGTGCCAGTAGTACATCACAGGGGGGTCCCTACGAGCAGTACTTC.

The rearrangement uses TRBV7-9 and TRBJ1-2; 8 positions match TRBD1. The CDR3 covers 17 residues. V shed 5 bases, J shed 7 bases, and the junction held 18 bases outside the gene matches. Germline loops: CDR1 SEHNR, CDR2 FQNEAQ (reference sequence). Here the CDR3 DNA reads TGTGCCAGCAGCCCAAGCCCCGGGACAGGAGGGGCCTTTGGCTACACCTTC. It is translated as CASSPSPGTGGAFGYTF.

This clone was observed a few times. The chain has TRBV5-6 and TRBJ1-1; D may be TRBD1 (5 bases). In germline, CDR1 is SGHDT, CDR2 YYEEEE. CDR3 length equals 13 residues. Trimming left V 4 bases short and J 5 bases short, with 12 bases between. The CDR3 sequence: CASSLLRGTEAFF. The CDR3 region has the DNA TGTGCCAGCAGCCTTCTAAGGGGTACTGAAGCTTTCTTT.

This CDR3 is CASSLGQNYGYTF. CDR3 in DNA: TGTGCCAGCAGCCTGGGACAGAACTATGGCTACACCTTC. This rearrangement joins TRBV28 to TRBJ1-2; TRBD1 matches at 7 bases. Looked up from germline, CDR1 is MDHEN and CDR2 is SYDVKM. The CDR3 covers 13 residues. Losses at the gene ends were 6 bases for V and 2 bases for J; bases not matched to a gene: 3.